The 14 T cell receptor beta chains below come from one sample, sequenced in a study of blood T cell repertoires in COVID-19. Assay used: immunoSEQ multiplex PCR; TCRdb lists only in-frame clones, some missing. The data contain around 130,000 clones, roughly 80% of them singletons. The material sequenced was peripheral blood. These receptors were taken from a human donor in a cohort sampled during active COVID-19.

V and J are TRBV5-1 and TRBJ2-3, with D maybe TRBD2 (6 bases). The V and J ends lost 2 bases and 0 bases respectively, with 7 bases between them. Germline CDR1 SGHRS, CDR2 YFSETQ. The CDR3 sequence is 14 residues long. DNA for the CDR3: TGCGCCAGCAGCTTTGGGGGGAGCACAGATACGCAGTATTTT. Translation gives CASSFGGSTDTQYF.

The chain is built from TRBV5-1 and TRBJ1-2, with TRBD1 matching over 12 bases. Germline V CDR1 and CDR2: SGHRS, YFSETQ. Losses at the gene ends were 4 bases for V and 9 bases for J; bases not matched to a gene: 4. The CDR3 is 13 amino acids. CDR3 region: CASSGTGGERYTF. CDR3 in DNA: TGCGCCAGCAGCGGGACAGGGGGCGAACGCTACACCTTC.

The chain joins TRBV5-1 to TRBJ2-1, with TRBD1 matching 9 bases. The V and J ends lost 4 bases and 7 bases, in that order; junction bases with no gene match: 6. Germline CDR1 SGHRS, CDR2 YFSETQ. The CDR3 spans 14 residues. In nucleotides, the CDR3 is TGCGCCAGCAGCGCCGGGACAGGGCTGAATGAGCAGTTCTTC. Amino acids: CASSAGTGLNEQFF.

CDR3 DNA: TGTGCCAGCAGCTTCCGGACAGGGGGGGCACAGAGTAGTACGCAGTATTTT. Translation gives CASSFRTGGAQSSTQYF. The gene calls are TRBV13 and TRBJ2-3, with 10 bases matching TRBD1. The germline gives CDR1 PRHDT, CDR2 FYEKMQ (reference sequence). J gave up 8 bases and V 3 bases, and 14 bases lay outside the gene matches. This CDR3 has 17 residues.

This chain links TRBV13 with TRBJ1-5; 7 bases fit TRBD1. CDR1 and CDR2 from the germline V gene are PRHDT and FYEKMQ (reference sequence). CDR3 size: 16 residues. Losses at the gene ends were 0 bases for V and 3 bases for J; bases not matched to a gene: 5. CDR3 sequence (DNA): TGTGCCAGCAGCTTAGGCGGGACAGCCCTCAATCAGCCCCAGCATTTT. It is translated as CASSLGGTALNQPQHF. Together with reference TRBV13 and TRBJ1-5, the CDR3 gives the full variable domain: AAGVIQSPRHLIKEKRETATLKCYPIPRHDTVYWYQQGPGQDPQFLISFYEKMQSDKGSIPDRFSAQQFSDYHSELNMSSLELGDSALYFCASSLGGTALNQPQHFGDGTRLSIL.

The chain joins TRBV9 to TRBJ2-3, with D perhaps matching TRBD2 (6 bases). Germline CDR1 and CDR2: SGDLS and YYNGEE. The length of the CDR3 is 18 residues. The germline V and J ends were trimmed by 4 bases and 0 bases, with 21 bases remaining between them. The CDR3 nucleotides are TGTGCCAGCAGCACGCTCGGGAGAGCCTCTTCTAGCACAGATACGCAGTATTTT. As protein: CASSTLGRASSSTDTQYF.

CDR3 sequence (DNA): TGTGCCAGCAGTTTCCGGCGGGGGGGAGCCAGTTTCCAAGAGACCCAGTACTTC. Amino acids: CASSFRRGGASFQETQYF. The J gene is TRBJ2-5, the V gene TRBV28; 9 bases are shared with TRBD2. The germline V gene encodes CDR1 MDHEN and CDR2 SYDVKM. V was clipped by 3 bases and J by 1 base; unmatched bases: 12. The CDR3 has 18 amino acids.

This chain connects TRBV7-9 to TRBJ2-1; TRBD2 might be the D (7 bases). The CDR3 has 15 amino acids. Trimming took 5 bases from V and 5 from J, leaving 16 bases between them. Germline CDR1 SEHNR, CDR2 FQNEAQ (reference sequence). CDR3 loop: CASSPWGGQDNEQFF. For the CDR3, the DNA is TGTGCCAGCAGCCCCTGGGGGGGACAAGACAATGAGCAGTTCTTC.

The chain combines TRBV7-2 with TRBJ2-2; 7 bases line up with TRBD2. V shed 6 bases, J shed 1 base, and the junction held 5 bases outside the gene matches. This CDR3 is 15 amino acids long. The germline CDR1 and CDR2 sequences are SGHTA and FQGNSA. CDR3 bases: TGTGCCAGCAGTCTGGGACTATGGAACACCGGGGAGCTGTTTTTT. Its translation: CASSLGLWNTGELFF.

This clone is a singleton in its sample. The rearrangement joins TRBV18 to TRBJ2-5; 8 nucleotides line up with TRBD1. V was pared by 3 bases and J by 1 base, with 4 bases of the junction left unmatched. This CDR3 comprises 15 residues. Germline lookup yields CDR1 KGHSH and CDR2 LQKENI. The chain's CDR3 is CASSPRTGRQETQYF. CDR3 bases: TGTGCCAGCTCACCTCGGACAGGGCGCCAAGAGACCCAGTACTTC. The full variable domain, completed using reference TRBV18 and TRBJ2-5, is NAGVMQNPRHLVRRRGQEARLRCSPMKGHSHVYWYRQLPEEGLKFMVYLQKENIIDESGMPKERFSAEFPKEGPSILRIQQVVRGDSAAYFCASSPRTGRQETQYFGPGTRLLVL.

V and J are TRBV25-1 and TRBJ2-7, with TRBD1 as a possible D gene (6 bases). The CDR3 is 12 amino acids. The V end was cut by 5 bases, the J end by 6 bases, with 11 bases between. Germline V lookup: CDR1 MGHDK, CDR2 SYGVNS. CDR3 nucleotides: TGTGCCAGCAGTCAGGGGAGATCCGAGCAGTACTTC. This encodes CASSQGRSEQYF.

V usage is TRBV28 and J usage is TRBJ2-5, with a possible D match to TRBD2 (5 bases). The germline V gene encodes CDR1 MDHEN and CDR2 SYDVKM. The germline V and J ends were trimmed by 7 bases and 2 bases, with 17 bases remaining between them. CDR3 length: 15 residues. This CDR3 is CASKTPRTDQETQYF. The CDR3 coding sequence is TGTGCCAGCAAAACCCCCCGGACTGATCAAGAGACCCAGTACTTC.

This clone appeared a few times. V usage is TRBV6-2 or TRBV6-3 and J usage is TRBJ1-2, with 9 positions matching TRBD1. Germline V gene sequence: CDR1 MNHEY, CDR2 SVGEGT. The CDR3 sequence is 15 residues long. With V trimmed by 0 bases and J by 8 bases, 7 bases remained unmatched. The CDR3 reads CASSYSAQGAFGYTF. Here the CDR3 DNA reads TGTGCCAGCAGTTACTCCGCACAGGGGGCATTCGGCTACACCTTC.

The chain joins TRBV11-2 to TRBJ2-7, with TRBD2 identical over 9 bases. CDR3 length: 16 residues. Germline V gene data show CDR1 as SGHAT and CDR2 as FQNNGV. J was trimmed by 1 base and V by 4 bases; bases with no gene match: 8. The CDR3 region is CASSSLASGESYEQYF. The DNA of the CDR3 is TGTGCCAGCAGCTCCTTGGCTAGCGGGGAATCCTACGAGCAGTACTTC.